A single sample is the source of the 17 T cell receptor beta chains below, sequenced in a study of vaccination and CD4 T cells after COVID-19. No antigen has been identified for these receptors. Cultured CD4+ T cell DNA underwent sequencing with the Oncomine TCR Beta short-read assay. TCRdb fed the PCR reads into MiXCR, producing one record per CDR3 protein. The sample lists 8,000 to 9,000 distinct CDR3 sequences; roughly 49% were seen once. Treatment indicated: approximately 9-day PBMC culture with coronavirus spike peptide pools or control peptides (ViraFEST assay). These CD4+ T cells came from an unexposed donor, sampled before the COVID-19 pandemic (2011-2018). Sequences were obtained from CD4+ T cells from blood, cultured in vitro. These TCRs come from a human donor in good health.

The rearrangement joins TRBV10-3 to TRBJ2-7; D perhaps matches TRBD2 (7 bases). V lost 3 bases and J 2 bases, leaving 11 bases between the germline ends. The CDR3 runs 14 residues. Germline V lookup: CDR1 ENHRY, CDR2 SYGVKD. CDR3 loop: CAISDSRGPYEQYF. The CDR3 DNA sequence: TGTGCCATCAGTGACTCGCGGGGGCCCTACGAGCAGTACTTC.

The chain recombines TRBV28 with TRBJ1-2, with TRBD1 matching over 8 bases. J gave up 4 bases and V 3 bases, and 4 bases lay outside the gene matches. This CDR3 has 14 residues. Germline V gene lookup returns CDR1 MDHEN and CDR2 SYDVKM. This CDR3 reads CASSFRGRVYGYTF. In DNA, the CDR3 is TGTGCCAGCAGTTTCAGGGGGCGCGTCTATGGCTACACCTTC.

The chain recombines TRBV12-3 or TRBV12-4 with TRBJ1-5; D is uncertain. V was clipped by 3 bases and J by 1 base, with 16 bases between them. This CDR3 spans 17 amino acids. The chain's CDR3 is CASSFGGLVVSNQPQHF. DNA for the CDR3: TGTGCCAGCAGTTTTGGAGGGCTAGTGGTAAGCAATCAGCCCCAGCATTTT.

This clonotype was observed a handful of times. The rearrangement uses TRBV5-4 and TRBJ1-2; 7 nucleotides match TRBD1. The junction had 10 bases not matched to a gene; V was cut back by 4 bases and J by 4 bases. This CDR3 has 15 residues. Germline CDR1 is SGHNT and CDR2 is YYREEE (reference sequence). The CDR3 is CASSTRTGHIYGYTF. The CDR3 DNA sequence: TGTGCCAGCAGCACACGGACAGGCCATATCTATGGCTACACCTTC.

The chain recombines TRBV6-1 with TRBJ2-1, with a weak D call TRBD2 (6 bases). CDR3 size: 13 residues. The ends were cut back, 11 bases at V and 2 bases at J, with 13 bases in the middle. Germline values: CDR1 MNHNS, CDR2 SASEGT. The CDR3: CAGWGTPYNEQFF. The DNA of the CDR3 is TGTGCCGGCTGGGGGACTCCCTACAATGAGCAGTTCTTC.

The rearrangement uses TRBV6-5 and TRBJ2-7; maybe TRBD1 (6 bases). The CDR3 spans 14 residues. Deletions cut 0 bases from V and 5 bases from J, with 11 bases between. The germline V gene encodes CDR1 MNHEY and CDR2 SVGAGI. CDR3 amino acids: CASSYSMWGHEQYF. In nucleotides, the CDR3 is TGTGCCAGCAGTTACTCGATGTGGGGGCACGAGCAGTACTTC.

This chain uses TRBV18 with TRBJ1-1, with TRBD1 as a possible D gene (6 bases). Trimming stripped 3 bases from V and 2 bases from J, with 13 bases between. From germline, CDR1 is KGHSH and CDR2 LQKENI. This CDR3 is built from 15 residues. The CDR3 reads CASSPKTGGNTEAFF. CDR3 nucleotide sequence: TGTGCCAGCTCACCGAAGACAGGAGGAAACACTGAAGCTTTCTTT.

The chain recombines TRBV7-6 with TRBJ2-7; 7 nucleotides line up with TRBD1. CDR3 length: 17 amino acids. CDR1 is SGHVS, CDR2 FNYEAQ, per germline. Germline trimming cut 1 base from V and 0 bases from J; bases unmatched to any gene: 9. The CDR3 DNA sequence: TGTGCCAGCAGCTTAGGCAAACCGGGACAGCTCTCCTACGAGCAGTACTTC. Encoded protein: CASSLGKPGQLSYEQYF.

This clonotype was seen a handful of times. The DNA for the CDR3 is TGTGCCAGTAGGGGCCTTTGGGGTAACCCTCCGTATGGCTACACCTTC. Its translation: CASRGLWGNPPYGYTF. V and J are TRBV19 and TRBJ1-2; D not resolved. Germline loops: CDR1 LNHDA, CDR2 SQIVND (reference sequence). Trimming cost V 6 bases and J 5 bases, with 22 bases left between them. This CDR3 comprises 16 residues.

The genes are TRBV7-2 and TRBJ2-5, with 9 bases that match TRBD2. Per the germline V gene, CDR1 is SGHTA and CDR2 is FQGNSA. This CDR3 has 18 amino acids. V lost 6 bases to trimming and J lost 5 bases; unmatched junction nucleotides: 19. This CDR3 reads CASSSRTSELLLMETQYF. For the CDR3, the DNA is TGTGCCAGCAGTTCCAGGACTAGCGAGTTACTTTTGATGGAGACCCAGTACTTC.

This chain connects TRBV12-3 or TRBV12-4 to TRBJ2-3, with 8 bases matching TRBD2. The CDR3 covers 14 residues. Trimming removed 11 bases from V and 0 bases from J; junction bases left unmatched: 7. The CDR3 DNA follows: TGTGCCGTTCACCGGGGGGGCAGCACAGATACGCAGTATTTT. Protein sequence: CAVHRGGSTDTQYF.

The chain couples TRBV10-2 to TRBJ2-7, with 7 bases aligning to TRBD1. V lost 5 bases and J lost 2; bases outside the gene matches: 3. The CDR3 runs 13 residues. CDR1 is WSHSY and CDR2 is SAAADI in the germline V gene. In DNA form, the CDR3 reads TGCGCCAGCAGTCGGGACAGCACCTACGAGCAGTACTTC. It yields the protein CASSRDSTYEQYF.

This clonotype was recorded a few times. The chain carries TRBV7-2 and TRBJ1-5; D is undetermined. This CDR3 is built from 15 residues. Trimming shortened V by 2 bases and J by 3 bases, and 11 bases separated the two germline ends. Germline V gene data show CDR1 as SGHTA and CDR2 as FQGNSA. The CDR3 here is CASSLSGTDNQPQHF. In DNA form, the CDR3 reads TGTGCCAGCAGCTTATCGGGAACGGACAATCAGCCCCAGCATTTT.

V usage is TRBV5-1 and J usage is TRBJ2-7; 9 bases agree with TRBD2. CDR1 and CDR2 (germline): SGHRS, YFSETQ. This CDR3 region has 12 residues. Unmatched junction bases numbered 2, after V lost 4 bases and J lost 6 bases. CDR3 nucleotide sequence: TGCGCCAGCAGCCGGCGGGGGGGCGAGCAGTACTTC. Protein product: CASSRRGGEQYF.

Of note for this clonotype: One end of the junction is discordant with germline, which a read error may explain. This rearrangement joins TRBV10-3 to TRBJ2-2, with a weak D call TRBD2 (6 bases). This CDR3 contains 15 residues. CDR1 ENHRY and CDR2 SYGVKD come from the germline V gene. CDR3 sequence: CAIRGPGENTGEPFF. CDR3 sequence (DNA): TGTGCCATCAGGGGACCGGGGGAGAACACCGGGGAGCCGTTTTTT.

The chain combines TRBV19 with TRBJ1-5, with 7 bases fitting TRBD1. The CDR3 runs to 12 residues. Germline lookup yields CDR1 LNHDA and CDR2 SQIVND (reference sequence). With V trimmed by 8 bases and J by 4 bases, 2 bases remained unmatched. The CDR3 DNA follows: TGTGCCAGTCGACAGGGAAATCAGCCCCAGCATTTT. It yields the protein CASRQGNQPQHF.

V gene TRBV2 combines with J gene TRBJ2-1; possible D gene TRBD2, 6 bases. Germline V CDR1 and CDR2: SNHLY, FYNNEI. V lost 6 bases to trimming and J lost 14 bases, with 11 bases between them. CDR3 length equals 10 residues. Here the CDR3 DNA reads TGTGCCAGCAGAGTGGGGACTGAGTTCTTC. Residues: CASRVGTEFF. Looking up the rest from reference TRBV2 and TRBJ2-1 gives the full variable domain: EPEVTQTPSHQVTQMGQEVILRCVPISNHLYFYWYRQILGQKVEFLVSFYNNEISEKSEIFDDQFSVERPDGSNFTLKIRSTKLEDSAMYFCASRVGTEFFGPGTRLTVL.